This TCR beta chain stems from a study of response to subunit inactivated influenza vaccine. Ten or more counts support this clonotype. With 6 bases removed from V and 4 bases from J, the gap between germline ends came to 18 bases. Germline V CDR1 and CDR2: SGHTA, FQGNSA. This CDR3 spans 15 amino acids. One entry per CDR3 protein results from TCRdb running MiXCR on the RT-PCR reads. The repertoire consists of under 750,000 distinct CDR3 sequences, with 12% occurring once and the leading ten covering more than 8.5%. The sample consisted of PBMCs from blood, taken on the day of vaccination. This TCR was recovered from a man aged 50-60 years who received an inactivated influenza vaccine. The chain uses TRBV7-2 and TRBJ1-2; the D is unclear. The CDR3, as DNA: TGTGCCAGCAGATCATGGACCGCCGAGGGCTATGGCTACACCTTC. Protein sequence: CASRSWTAEGYGYTF.